This T cell receptor beta chain was captured by sequencing in a study of cytomegalovirus exposure and HLA in healthy donors. Study details: Roughly 180 million T cells yielded 90 million to 130 million unique TCR beta sequences in earlier analysis.

Concerning this clone itself: Its specificity is unknown.

In germline, CDR1 is LNHDA, CDR2 SQIVND (reference sequence). V shed 6 bases and J 0 bases; nucleotides not matched to a gene: 7. This CDR3 contains 16 residues. Amplification used 60 Vbeta primers and 13 Jbeta primers. Sequencing used immunoSEQ multiplex PCR; TCRdb keeps in-frame clones, though not all of them. Of over 90,000 clones in the sample, around 77% were seen once. General observations from the study: Earlier analysis yielded a pattern in which most TCR beta V segments were productive about 87% or about 30% of the time.

The chain is built from TRBV19 and TRBJ2-3, with 9 positions matching TRBD2. The material sequenced was PBMCs. The clonotype comes from a woman between 55 and 75 years old in good health and CMV-seropositive. This chain's CDR3 is CASRTSGAPSTDTQYF. The CDR3 region has the DNA TGTGCCAGTAGGACTAGCGGAGCACCTAGCACAGATACGCAGTATTTT.